This entry features one TCR beta chain sequence. No cognate antigen has been identified for it. No base quality information exists; no much larger clone differs at one position. This specimen comes from a study of CD8 T cells in Susac syndrome (dated by TCRdb to about 2019). For the study in its entirety: Whether CD8+ T cell activation and differentiation in Susac syndrome was antigen driven was tested using repertoire sequencing. Study-wide conclusions, independent of this receptor: The number of individuals in the TCR sequencing and HLA analysis was recognized as being relatively small.

RNA was extracted using the RNeasy kit, and roughly 0.45 to 1 ug of the RNA was reverse transcribed with random hexamers. The immunoSEQ multiplex PCR assay, which covers 54 Vbeta and 13 Jbeta segments, was used to amplify TCR beta CDR3 regions. PCR amplification bias was corrected using a synthetic template baseline for primer optimization and computational correction. Regarding the original processing steps: Reads were annotated to V, D and J genes according to IMGT and were analyzed with immunoSEQ Analyzer, with only productive sequences retained. Clonality was calculated as one minus the Shannon entropy normalized by log2 of the number of productive unique sequences. For each patient and control, public and private clones were evaluated within the 100 most prevalent clones. A clone was defined as Susac-specific if it was absent from the healthy and MS cohorts, from some 1,100 published viral clones and from other ImmuneACCESS disease sequences. Clones were called with MiXCR by TCRdb after fastp trimmed the public reads at Q25, and only in-frame beta chains were retained. All rows with the same CDR3 protein become a single entry with the most common DNA and genes. The V and J calls come from TCRdb's annotation, not from the publication. The sample table contains 160,000 or so distinct CDR3 sequences; only one count was recorded for around 92% of them. The top ten hold roughly 0.08% of the sample.

Peripheral blood CD8+ and CD4+ T cells from healthy donors, Susac syndrome patients and multiple sclerosis patients were profiled using high-throughput TCR beta sequencing. The healthy donors served as controls matched for age and sex. Bulk CD8+ and CD4+ T cells were purified magnetically by negative isolation, whereas CD8+ TEMRA cells were enriched by FACS. Blood was collected in EDTA tubes and processed within 24 hours, with PBMCs isolated through density gradient centrifugation. PBMCs intended for TCR sequencing were cryopreserved in liquid nitrogen and thawed later in a water bath at 37 degrees C. Purity of sorted or isolated CD4+, CD8+ and CD8+ TEMRA cells was at least 90%. Trimming removed 5 bases from V and 5 bases from J, leaving 13 bases between the germline ends. Taken from the germline V gene (reference sequence), the CDR1 and CDR2 loops are SEHNR and FQNEAQ. The CDR3 numbers 14 residues from cysteine through phenylalanine. The kept DNA is CDR3 alone, 42 bases in frame from the first base.

This clonotype originated in a human donor in good health. The chain is encoded by TRBV7-9 joined to TRBJ1-5; a confident D gene designation cannot be given. The sample comprised CD4+ T cells from PBMCs. The CDR3 corresponds to CASSPAGRDQPQHF. The sequenced DNA: TGTGCCAGCAGCCCAGCGGGGAGGGATCAGCCCCAGCATTTT.